The 2 T cell receptor beta chains below come from one sample, sequenced in a study of T cell repertoires in cytomegalovirus infection. What these receptors recognize is not known. Each CDR3 protein is one row after TCRdb ran MiXCR on the reads. Of 700,000 to 850,000 distinct CDR3 sequences in the sample, approximately 32% are singletons; the top ten hold roughly 12%. This sample comprised cultured CD8+ T cells from PBMCs, obtained from culture after CMV antigen stimulation. Receptors were obtained from a human donor in good health (CMV status not recorded). Some clones in this sample may be carry-over from other donors' samples.

Concerning this clonotype: A read error may explain this, as a much larger clone is one base away. The chain couples TRBV7-6 to TRBJ1-1, with D unresolved. CDR1 and CDR2 from the germline V gene are SGHVS and FNYEAQ. The V end lost 4 bases, the J end lost 3 bases, and 15 bases lay between the germline ends. The CDR3 runs to 15 residues. The CDR3, as DNA: TGTGCCAGCAGCTATAGCGAGGGCGCTTACACTGAAGCTTTCTTT. This translates into CASSYSEGAYTEAFF.

The V call is TRBV11-1, the J call TRBJ2-7, with D uncertain. V was trimmed by 5 bases and J by 3 bases, leaving 11 bases between them. This CDR3 comprises 13 residues. The germline gives CDR1 SGHAT, CDR2 FQDESV (reference sequence). This CDR3 reads CASSPARSYEQYF. In DNA, the CDR3 is TGTGCCAGCAGCCCCGCACGAAGCTACGAGCAGTACTTC. Full variable domain (rest looked up from reference TRBV11-1 and TRBJ2-7): EAEVAQSPRYKITEKSQAVAFWCDPISGHATLYWYRQILGQGPELLVQFQDESVVDDSQLPKDRFSAERLKGVDSTLKIQPAELGDSAMYLCASSPARSYEQYFGPGTRLTVT.